The next 10 T cell receptor beta chains were all read from a single sample in a study of OX40 agonist ivuxolimab in advanced cancers. The method was immunoSEQ multiplex PCR; TCRdb's version includes in-frame clones alone and lacks a portion of them. The sample lists around 140,000 clones, over 75% occurring once. The sample in question was CD4+ or CD8+ T cells sorted from blood, obtained in a trial of the OX40 agonist ivuxolimab. The source of these receptors is an adult with an advanced solid tumor such as melanoma, head and neck, liver or kidney cancer.

V and J are TRBV10-1 and TRBJ1-5, with D maybe TRBD1 (6 bases). The germline gives CDR1 WNHNN, CDR2 SYGVQD (reference sequence). The length of the CDR3 is 13 residues. V gave up 4 bases and J gave up 2 bases, with 6 bases separating them. CDR3 sequence (DNA): TGCGCCAGCAGTGGGACAGGCAATCAGCCCCAGCATTTT. As protein: CASSGTGNQPQHF.

The V and J genes are TRBV20-1 and TRBJ1-2, with TRBD1 as a possible D gene (5 bases). Trimming stripped 5 bases from V and 8 bases from J, with 12 bases between. The germline CDR1 and CDR2 sequences are DFQATT and SNEGSKA (reference sequence). The CDR3 totals 11 residues. The CDR3 nucleotides are TGCAGTGCTGCCCAGGGTTGGGGCTACACCTTC. Translating gives CSAAQGWGYTF.

The chain couples TRBV18 to TRBJ2-3; 9 bases are a match to TRBD1. This CDR3 has 16 amino acids. The V segment lost 1 base and the J segment 0 bases; nucleotides outside the gene matches: 2. Germline CDR1 and CDR2: KGHSH and LQKENI. The CDR3 DNA follows: TGTGCCAGCTCACCACTGGGGACAGGGAGCACAGATACGCAGTATTTT. Its protein is CASSPLGTGSTDTQYF.

The chain joins TRBV9 to TRBJ2-7, with 7 bases identical to TRBD1. The CDR3 loop spans 16 amino acids. V dropped 1 base and J dropped 1; count of bases not matched to a gene: 8. CDR1 and CDR2 (germline): SGDLS, YYNGEE. The CDR3 spells CASSVSPGQSSYEQYF. CDR3 sequence (DNA): TGTGCCAGCAGCGTAAGCCCGGGACAGTCATCCTACGAGCAGTACTTC.

The sample holds one count of this clone. The V call is TRBV18, the J call TRBJ2-1; 9 nucleotides line up with TRBD1. Losses at the gene ends were 6 bases for V and 3 bases for J; bases not matched to a gene: 9. Germline V gene data show CDR1 as KGHSH and CDR2 as LQKENI. The CDR3 covers 16 residues. CDR3 coding DNA: TGTGCCAGCTCTCACAGGGGGCACGAAGGCTACAATGAGCAGTTCTTC. This sequence encodes CASSHRGHEGYNEQFF.

This chain uses TRBV2 with TRBJ2-7; D not resolved. The CDR3 is 14 residues long. The V gene lost 4 bases and the J gene lost 3 bases, with 13 bases spanning the gap. Germline V gene data show CDR1 as SNHLY and CDR2 as FYNNEI. CDR3 sequence (DNA): TGTGCCAGCAGTGGGACGCCAGTACTCTACGAGCAGTACTTC. This translates into CASSGTPVLYEQYF.

The chain's CDR3 is CASSLRDSRDRADPGYTF. In DNA form, the CDR3 reads TGTGCCAGCAGCTTGAGGGACTCTCGGGACAGGGCCGACCCGGGCTACACCTTC. This chain uses TRBV5-8 with TRBJ1-2; 9 nucleotides align to TRBD1. V was pared by 1 base and J by 8 bases, with 18 bases of the junction left unmatched. The germline CDR1 and CDR2 sequences are SGHTS and YDEGEE. The length of the CDR3 is 18 residues.

J is TRBJ2-5 and V is TRBV4-1, with 12 bases lining up with TRBD2. The CDR3 runs to 16 residues. The germline gives CDR1 MGHRA, CDR2 YSYEKL. With 4 bases clipped from V and 5 bases from J, the junction kept 8 bases outside the gene matches. CDR3 DNA sequence: TGCGCCAGCAGCCGTCGACTAGCGGGAGAAGGGGAGACCCAGTACTTC. Amino acid sequence: CASSRRLAGEGETQYF.

V usage is TRBV9 and J usage is TRBJ2-3; the match to TRBD2 covers 10 bases. V dropped 3 bases and J dropped 4; count of bases not matched to a gene: 5. This CDR3 contains 15 residues. In germline, CDR1 is SGDLS, CDR2 YYNGEE. Here the CDR3 DNA reads TGTGCCAGCAGCGCCGGGACTAGCGCCCCAGATACGCAGTATTTT. Translation: CASSAGTSAPDTQYF.

The CDR3 is CASGGSSYEQYF. The DNA for the CDR3 is TGTGCCAGCGGTGGGAGCTCCTACGAGCAGTACTTC. The rearrangement joins TRBV7-9 to TRBJ2-7; D may be TRBD2 (5 bases). CDR1 and CDR2 from the germline V gene are SEHNR and FQNEAQ (reference sequence). V gave up 8 bases and J gave up 0 bases, with 8 bases separating them. This CDR3 region has 12 residues.